The sequence of this TCR beta chain was determined in a study of blood T cell repertoires in COVID-19. Study-wide background: The United States, Italy and Spain were the sources of the acute and convalescent COVID-19 samples. T cells, B-cell-depleted T cells, or PBMCs supplied cDNA or gDNA.

Germline CDR1 is SGHTA and CDR2 is FQGNSA. The CDR3 consists of 16 residues. With 6 bases clipped from V and 10 bases from J, the junction kept 18 bases outside the gene matches. Source study methods: Amplification of reference gene primers provided the estimated nucleated cell counts. TCRdb keeps only in-frame clones here, not all; method: immunoSEQ multiplex PCR. V, J and clone size derive from that table, while D and trimming were established from the DNA sequence. Of hundreds of thousands of clones listed, around 90% were seen once; the top ten hold roughly 0.8%. This sequence joins TRBV7-2 and TRBJ2-7; 10 positions agree with TRBD2. The sequenced sample was peripheral blood. This sequence was found in a woman under 40 with acute or convalescent COVID-19. DNA of the CDR3: TGTGCCAGCAGTCCCCAGGGAGGAGGACTAGCGGAGCCTCAGTACTTC. It yields the protein CASSPQGGGLAEPQYF.